This TCR beta chain was captured in a study of blood T cell repertoires in COVID-19. The data were produced by immunoSEQ multiplex PCR, yet TCRdb's version contains in-frame clones alone and is incomplete. The data show about 190,000 clones, with 76% seen just once and around 17% held by the top ten. The germline CDR1 and CDR2 sequences are LNHDA and SQIVND (reference sequence). The CDR3 has 17 amino acids. V trimming: 2 bases; J trimming: 1 base; junction bases outside the gene matches: 6. This sequence originates from a woman aged 50 to 60 with acute COVID-19. V gene TRBV19 combines with J gene TRBJ1-5; 9 nucleotides line up with TRBD1. The sequenced material came from PBMCs or T cells enriched from blood (not recorded which). DNA for the CDR3: TGTGCCAGTAGTATAACAGGGGGCGAGGACAGCAATCAGCCCCAGCATTTT. Translation gives CASSITGGEDSNQPQHF.